The rows below give T cell receptor beta chains drawn from one sample of a study of shared clonotypes between healthy human individuals. Clones were sequenced by immunoSEQ multiplex PCR, and TCRdb holds only the in-frame ones, with some missing. The table shows about 2.5 million clones, with about 90% occurring only once. Sequenced input: naive CD4+ T cells from PBMCs. The source of these receptors is a man between 18 and 29 years old in good health. Some clones in this sample may be carry-over from other donors' samples. The CDR3 runs from the conserved cysteine through the conserved F or W. D genes are given only for firm matches. Not every row has a clone size; where given, it reads once, few, many or a size class.

CDR3: CASSVPGNEKLFF; DNA: TGTGCCAGCAGTGTACCAGGGAATGAAAAACTGTTTTTT; D: .; size: .; V: TRBV6-1; J: TRBJ1-4
CDR3: CASRPGNIQVGELFF; DNA: TGTGCCAGCAGACCGGGGAACATCCAGGTCGGGGAGCTGTTTTTT; D: .; size: .; V: TRBV28; J: TRBJ2-2
CDR3: CAISEGTLNTYEQYF; DNA: TGTGCCATCAGTGAAGGGACCCTTAACACCTACGAGCAGTACTTC; D: .; size: .; V: TRBV10-3; J: TRBJ2-7
CDR3: CASSLAGTPAQDEQFF; DNA: TGCGCCAGCAGCTTGGCCGGGACACCTGCTCAGGATGAGCAGTTCTTC; D: .; size: .; V: TRBV5-1; J: TRBJ2-1
CDR3: CAWGTVPGNTIYF; DNA: TGTGCCTGGGGGACAGTCCCCGGAAACACCATATATTTT; D: TRBD1; size: .; V: TRBV30; J: TRBJ1-3
CDR3: CASSLIGGSYEQYF; DNA: TGCGCCAGCAGCTTGATAGGCGGCTCCTACGAGCAGTACTTC; D: .; size: .; V: TRBV5-1; J: TRBJ2-7
CDR3: CASSLESQNTEAFF; DNA: TGTGCCAGCAGCTTGGAGAGTCAAAACACTGAAGCTTTCTTT; D: .; size: .; V: TRBV5-4; J: TRBJ1-1
CDR3: CASSTGLYYEQYF; DNA: TGCGCCAGCAGCACGGGACTATACTACGAGCAGTACTTC; D: TRBD2; size: .; V: TRBV5-1; J: TRBJ2-7
CDR3: CASKTSGAVNEQFF; DNA: TGTGCCAGCAAGACTAGCGGAGCAGTTAATGAGCAGTTCTTC; D: TRBD2; size: .; V: TRBV28; J: TRBJ2-1
CDR3: CASSSWRGEQYF; DNA: TGTGCCAGCAGTTCGTGGCGGGGCGAGCAGTACTTC; D: .; size: .; V: TRBV28; J: TRBJ2-7
CDR3: CAIGAGGGTGELFF; DNA: TGTGCCATAGGTGCGGGAGGTGGCACCGGGGAGCTGTTTTTT; D: TRBD2; size: .; V: TRBV10-3; J: TRBJ2-2
CDR3: CASSLETGGPYEQYF; DNA: TGCGCCAGCAGCTTGGAGACAGGGGGGCCCTACGAGCAGTACTTC; D: TRBD1; size: .; V: TRBV5-1; J: TRBJ2-7
CDR3: CASSLTGGYMNTEAFF; DNA: TGCGCCAGCAGCTTGACAGGGGGCTACATGAACACTGAAGCTTTCTTT; D: TRBD1; size: .; V: TRBV5-1; J: TRBJ1-1
CDR3: CASSSTPGLGRAGNTIYF; DNA: TGCGCCAGCAGCTCCACCCCCGGCCTCGGCCGCGCTGGAAACACCATATATTTT; D: .; size: .; V: TRBV5-1; J: TRBJ1-3
CDR3: CASIRTSGTHEQYF; DNA: TGTGCCAGCATTAGGACTAGCGGGACTCACGAGCAGTACTTC; D: TRBD2; size: .; V: TRBV28; J: TRBJ2-7
CDR3: CASSLSDRLMNTEAFF; DNA: TGTGCCAGCAGCTTATCGGACAGGCTCATGAACACTGAAGCTTTCTTT; D: TRBD1; size: .; V: TRBV7-8; J: TRBJ1-1
CDR3: CASSPRVGNQPQHF; DNA: TGTGCCAGCAGCCCAAGGGTGGGCAATCAGCCCCAGCATTTT; D: .; size: .; V: TRBV7-2; J: TRBJ1-5
CDR3: CASSLGLAGVIYEQYF; DNA: TGCGCCAGCAGCTTGGGGCTAGCGGGAGTTATCTACGAGCAGTACTTC; D: TRBD2; size: .; V: TRBV5-1; J: TRBJ2-7
CDR3: CASSSLSGSSYNEQFF; DNA: TGCGCCAGCAGCTCACTTAGCGGTAGCTCCTACAATGAGCAGTTCTTC; D: .; size: .; V: TRBV5-1; J: TRBJ2-1
CDR3: CASSQGMSGNIQYF; DNA: TGTGCCAGCAGCCAAGGGATGAGCGGAAACATTCAGTACTTC; D: .; size: .; V: TRBV14; J: TRBJ2-4
CDR3: CASIIPGTEAFF; DNA: TGTGCCAGCATTATTCCTGGGACTGAAGCTTTCTTT; D: .; size: once; V: TRBV28; J: TRBJ1-1
CDR3: CASSSQERRETQYF; DNA: TGCGCCAGCAGCTCCCAGGAGAGGAGGGAGACCCAGTACTTC; D: .; size: .; V: TRBV5-1; J: TRBJ2-5
CDR3: CASSTGPQNTGELFF; DNA: TGTGCCAGCAGCACGGGACCCCAGAACACCGGGGAGCTGTTTTTT; D: .; size: .; V: TRBV7-9; J: TRBJ2-2
CDR3: CASSPGSATNEKLFF; DNA: TGCGCCAGCAGTCCGGGTAGTGCAACTAATGAAAAACTGTTTTTT; D: .; size: .; V: TRBV5-1; J: TRBJ1-4
CDR3: CASSPSRLPQGSYEQYF; DNA: TGTGCCAGCAGCCCGTCGCGCCTCCCACAAGGTTCCTACGAGCAGTACTTC; D: .; size: .; V: TRBV28; J: TRBJ2-7
CDR3: CAISEHGNYGYTF; DNA: TGTGCCATCAGTGAGCACGGGAACTATGGCTACACCTTC; D: .; size: .; V: TRBV10-3; J: TRBJ1-2
CDR3: CASSLAGRATNEKLFF; DNA: TGCGCCAGCAGCTTGGCAGGGCGAGCAACTAATGAAAAACTGTTTTTT; D: .; size: .; V: TRBV5-1; J: TRBJ1-4
CDR3: CASSSDRGRETQYF; DNA: TGTGCCAGCAGTTCGGACAGGGGGAGAGAGACCCAGTACTTC; D: TRBD1; size: .; V: TRBV28; J: TRBJ2-5
CDR3: CATSRDRGASHYGYTF; DNA: TGTGCCACCAGCAGAGATCGAGGGGCTTCTCACTATGGCTACACCTTC; D: .; size: .; V: TRBV15; J: TRBJ1-2
CDR3: CASSRQGDGDTQYF; DNA: TGTGCCAGTAGTAGACAGGGGGATGGAGATACGCAGTATTTT; D: TRBD1; size: .; V: TRBV19; J: TRBJ2-3